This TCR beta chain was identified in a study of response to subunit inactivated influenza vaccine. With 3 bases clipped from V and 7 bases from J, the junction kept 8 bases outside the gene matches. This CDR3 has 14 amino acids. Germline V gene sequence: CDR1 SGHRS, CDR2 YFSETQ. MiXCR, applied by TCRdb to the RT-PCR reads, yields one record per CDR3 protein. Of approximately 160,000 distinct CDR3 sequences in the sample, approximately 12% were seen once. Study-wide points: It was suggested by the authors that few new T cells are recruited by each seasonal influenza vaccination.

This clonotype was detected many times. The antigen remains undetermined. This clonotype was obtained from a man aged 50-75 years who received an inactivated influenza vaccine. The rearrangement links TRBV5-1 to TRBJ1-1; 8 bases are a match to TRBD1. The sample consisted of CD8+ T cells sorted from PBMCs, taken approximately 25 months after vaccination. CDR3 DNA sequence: TGCGCCAGCAGCTGGGAACCGGGACAGGTTGAAGCTTTCTTT. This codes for CASSWEPGQVEAFF.